These 29 T cell receptor beta chains were sequenced from one sample in a study of early T cells in non-severe SARS-CoV-2 infection. TCRdb itself ran the 5' RACE reads through MiXCR, one entry per CDR3 protein. The repertoire consists of about 39,000 distinct CDR3 sequences, with roughly 4.7% occurring once and the leading ten covering around 4.9%. Sequenced material: whole blood. These receptors were taken from an adult who was a healthcare worker with PCR-confirmed SARS-CoV-2 infection or an uninfected control (not recorded which).

In its sample, this clonotype was seen a few times. The CDR3 here is CASSLDGALYEQYF. Here the CDR3 DNA reads TGTGCCAGCAGCTTGGACGGGGCCCTCTACGAGCAGTACTTC. The J gene is TRBJ2-7, the V gene TRBV5-4; either TRBD1 or TRBD2 may fit D (5 bases each). Trimming pared 0 bases from V and 3 bases from J, leaving 10 bases between. The germline V gene has CDR1 SGHNT and CDR2 YYREEE (reference sequence). CDR3 size: 14 residues.

This clonotype was detected many times. The DNA of the CDR3 is TGTGCCACGGGACCTGACACCGGGGAGCTGTTTTTT. As protein: CATGPDTGELFF. The chain combines TRBV7-6 with TRBJ2-2; D tentatively fits TRBD1 or TRBD2 (5 bases each). V lost 10 bases, J lost 3 bases, and 9 bases lay in between. Germline assignment: CDR1 SGHVS and CDR2 FNYEAQ. The CDR3 extends over 12 amino acids.

This clonotype is categorized as medium-sized. The chain joins TRBV27 to TRBJ1-2, with D maybe TRBD1 (6 bases). CDR3 size: 14 residues. V was shortened by 5 bases and J by 6 bases, with 16 bases between the two germline ends. CDR1 and CDR2 from the germline V gene are MNHEY and SMNVEV (reference sequence). In nucleotides, the CDR3 is TGTGCCAGCAGTCCTACGACAGGAATTAATGGCTACACCTTC. Protein product: CASSPTTGINGYTF.

In its sample, this clonotype was seen a few times. This chain connects TRBV20-1 to TRBJ2-1; 10 positions match TRBD2. With V trimmed by 0 bases and J by 8 bases, 10 bases remained unmatched. This CDR3 is 16 amino acids long. The germline V gene encodes CDR1 DFQATT and CDR2 SNEGSKA (reference sequence). In DNA form, the CDR3 reads TGCAGTGCTAGAGATCACAGCGGGAGGGCAGTGTATGAGCAGTTCTTC. Encoded protein: CSARDHSGRAVYEQFF.

This clonotype came up many times. The chain joins TRBV21-1 to TRBJ2-1; whether TRBD2, the table's D call, matches the DNA was not checked. TRBV21-1 corresponds to a pseudogene. This CDR3 contains 16 residues. Here the CDR3 reads CASSYMGQSAYNEQFF. CDR3 sequence (DNA): TGTGCCAGCAGCTATATGGGCCAGTCAGCCTACAATGAGCAGTTCTTC.

This clonotype showed up just a few times. The chain joins TRBV6-1 to TRBJ2-1, with no clear D. Trimming shortened V by 7 bases and J by 6 bases, and 10 bases separated the two germline ends. CDR1 and CDR2 from the germline V gene are MNHNS and SASEGT. This CDR3 region has 12 residues. This CDR3 is CASTLGGNEQFF. DNA for the CDR3: TGTGCCAGCACCTTGGGTGGCAATGAGCAGTTCTTC.

The V and J genes are TRBV6-1 and TRBJ2-2, with D unresolved. Germline V gene sequence: CDR1 MNHNS, CDR2 SASEGT. The CDR3 covers 15 residues. Trimming took 7 bases from V and 5 from J, leaving 17 bases between them. The DNA of the CDR3 is TGTGCCAGCACCCGAAACCTAGACCTAACCGGGGAGCTGTTTTTT. Its protein product is CASTRNLDLTGELFF.

At least ten counts were recorded for this clonotype. V and J are TRBV12-3 or TRBV12-4 and TRBJ1-1; a weak D match, TRBD1 (5 bases). The CDR3 has 14 residues. V lost 6 bases to trimming and J lost 2 bases, with 13 bases between them. The CDR3 protein is CASSPRVYNTEAFF. CDR3 DNA sequence: TGTGCCAGCAGCCCCAGGGTTTACAACACTGAAGCTTTCTTT.

This clonotype came up many times. The gene calls are TRBV6-2 or TRBV6-3 and TRBJ2-7; 9 positions match TRBD2. Germline V gene lookup returns CDR1 MNHEY and CDR2 SVGEGT. J lost 3 bases, V lost 5 bases, and 5 bases had no gene match. CDR3 size: 14 residues. Here the CDR3 reads CASSPGTSSYEQYF. CDR3 sequence (DNA): TGTGCCAGCAGTCCCGGGACTAGCAGCTACGAGCAGTACTTC.

This chain connects TRBV30 to TRBJ2-2; 7 nucleotides match TRBD2. The length of the CDR3 is 16 residues. J gave up 2 bases and V 2 bases, and 8 bases lay outside the gene matches. Germline CDR1 GTSNPN, CDR2 SVGIG (reference sequence). CDR3 region: CAWSRELALNTGELFF. For the CDR3, the DNA is TGTGCCTGGAGTCGGGAACTAGCGCTAAACACCGGGGAGCTGTTTTTT.

In this sample, this clonotype turned up a few times. The chain carries TRBV27 and TRBJ2-1; 10 bases match TRBD2. Germline values: CDR1 MNHEY, CDR2 SMNVEV (reference sequence). The CDR3 spans 16 residues. J lost 4 bases, V lost 2 bases, and 5 bases had no gene match. CDR3 sequence: CASSLLAGVHYNEQFF. CDR3 sequence (DNA): TGTGCCAGCAGTTTACTAGCGGGAGTACATTACAATGAGCAGTTCTTC.

This clonotype was counted only a few times. The J gene is TRBJ2-3, the V gene TRBV5-4; D not certain. The CDR3 spans 16 residues. Germline CDR1 reads SGHNT; CDR2 reads YYREEE (reference sequence). Between the trimmed V and J ends, which lost 0 bases and 0 bases, there was a span of 11 bases. The CDR3 is CASSLGVTPSTDTQYF. In DNA form, the CDR3 reads TGTGCCAGCAGCTTGGGTGTGACTCCTAGCACAGATACGCAGTATTTT.

A few counts support this clonotype. V and J are TRBV2 and TRBJ1-2, with D perhaps matching TRBD1 (6 bases). V gave up 8 bases and J gave up 8 bases, with 18 bases separating them. The CDR3 spans 13 residues. Germline assignment: CDR1 SNHLY and CDR2 FYNNEI. CDR3 bases: TGTGCCAGCGGAGAAGGACAGCGTTGGGGCTACACCTTC. This gives the protein CASGEGQRWGYTF.

This chain connects TRBV6-4 to TRBJ2-3; tentatively, D is TRBD2 (6 bases). V was shortened by 4 bases and J by 4 bases, with 15 bases between the two germline ends. The CDR3 spans 15 residues. Germline V gives CDR1 MRHNA, CDR2 SNTAGT. This CDR3 reads CASSVRAGSADTQYF. In DNA, the CDR3 is TGTGCCAGCAGTGTCCGGGCGGGGTCCGCAGATACGCAGTATTTT.

V is TRBV20-1 and J is TRBJ2-1; D unresolved. Germline V CDR1 and CDR2: DFQATT, SNEGSKA (reference sequence). The germline V and J ends were trimmed by 2 bases and 3 bases, with 8 bases remaining between them. The CDR3 runs 13 residues. CDR3 sequence: CSARLRSYNEQFF. In nucleotides, the CDR3 is TGCAGTGCTAGACTACGCAGCTACAATGAGCAGTTCTTC.

The V call is TRBV5-1, the J call TRBJ2-5; 8 bases match TRBD1. The CDR3 runs to 13 residues. Germline-derived CDR1 and CDR2 are SGHRS and YFSETQ. V was pared by 4 bases and J by 1 base, with 0 bases of the junction left unmatched. The CDR3 loop is CASSGQGQETQYF. In nucleotides, the CDR3 is TGCGCCAGCAGCGGACAGGGCCAAGAGACCCAGTACTTC. Filled out from reference TRBV5-1 and TRBJ2-5, the complete variable domain reads KAGVTQTPRYLIKTRGQQVTLSCSPISGHRSVSWYQQTPGQGLQFLFEYFSETQRNKGNFPGRFSGRQFSNSRSEMNVSTLELGDSALYLCASSGQGQETQYFGPGTRLLVL.

V is TRBV27 and J is TRBJ2-5; D is undetermined. The CDR3 covers 14 residues. V lost 2 bases and J lost 2, with 9 bases in between. Germline CDR1 reads MNHEY; CDR2 reads SMNVEV (reference sequence). CDR3 in amino acids: CASSLANRQETQYF. As DNA, the CDR3 is TGTGCCAGCAGTTTAGCGAACAGACAAGAGACCCAGTACTTC.

This clonotype has at least ten counts. The V gene is TRBV5-1, the J gene TRBJ1-2, with D possibly matching TRBD1 (5 bases). Germline CDR1 and CDR2: SGHRS and YFSETQ. Between the trimmed V and J ends, which lost 2 bases and 9 bases, there was a span of 14 bases. The CDR3 extends over 13 amino acids. CDR3 sequence: CASSLAGMSSYTF. CDR3 nucleotide sequence: TGCGCCAGCAGCTTAGCAGGGATGTCCAGCTACACCTTC.

This clonotype was seen many times. The V and J genes are TRBV12-3 or TRBV12-4 and TRBJ2-1; 7 positions match TRBD1. This CDR3 is built from 13 residues. V lost 6 bases and J lost 6; bases outside the gene matches: 5. This CDR3 is CASRLDRANEQFF. The CDR3 nucleotides are TGTGCCAGCAGACTCGACAGGGCCAATGAGCAGTTCTTC.

This clonotype was detected ten times or more. CDR3 sequence: CASSMDSGGSYNEQFF. The CDR3 DNA is TGTGCCAGTAGTATGGATAGCGGAGGCTCCTACAATGAGCAGTTCTTC. The V and J genes are TRBV19 and TRBJ2-1, with D tentatively TRBD2 (6 bases). The CDR3 runs to 16 residues. CDR1 is LNHDA and CDR2 is SQIVND in the germline V gene (reference sequence). V was clipped by 3 bases and J by 0 bases, with 12 bases between them.

This clonotype was detected many times. The genes are TRBV7-2 and TRBJ2-1; TRBD2 might be the D (5 bases). The length of the CDR3 is 12 residues. The V gene's germline CDR1 is SGHTA and CDR2 FQGNSA. Trimming took 8 bases from V and 4 from J, leaving 9 bases between them. The CDR3 DNA reads TGTGCCAGCTTTACTAGTTACAATGAGCAGTTCTTC. It encodes CASFTSYNEQFF.

This clonotype occurred a few times. This sequence joins TRBV11-2 and TRBJ1-5, with no clear D. The CDR3 extends over 13 amino acids. Trimming pared 4 bases from V and 3 bases from J, leaving 7 bases between. Germline V gives CDR1 SGHAT, CDR2 FQNNGV. CDR3 sequence reads: CASSSDFNQPQHF. The CDR3 DNA is TGTGCCAGCAGCTCAGATTTCAATCAGCCCCAGCATTTT.

This clonotype was found a few times. The chain is built from TRBV10-3 and TRBJ2-5; D ambiguous. Per germline, CDR1 ENHRY and CDR2 SYGVKD. V lost 10 bases and J 1 base, leaving 13 bases between the germline ends. This CDR3 is 13 amino acids long. DNA of the CDR3: TGTGCCACCGCCCCTAACTTCCAAGAGACCCAGTACTTC. It specifies CATAPNFQETQYF.

Sample share makes this clonotype medium-sized (0.01 to 0.1%). In nucleotides, the CDR3 is TGCAGTGCTAGAGAGGGGACTAGCGCCCACAATGAGCAGTTCTTC. As protein: CSAREGTSAHNEQFF. The V gene is TRBV20-1, the J gene TRBJ2-1, with 10 positions matching TRBD2. J lost 5 bases, V lost 0 bases, and 4 bases had no gene match. Looked up from germline, CDR1 is DFQATT and CDR2 is SNEGSKA (reference sequence). This CDR3 is 15 amino acids long.

V usage is TRBV6-1 and J usage is TRBJ1-6; 7 bases agree with TRBD1. Germline CDR1 MNHNS, CDR2 SASEGT. J lost 12 bases, V lost 1 base, and 12 bases had no gene match. The CDR3 runs to 16 residues. The CDR3 DNA follows: TGTGCCAGCAGTGAAGACGGAGGGCAGGGGGGAGGACCCCTCCACTTT. It specifies CASSEDGGQGGGPLHF.

This clonotype was counted ten times or more. The V gene is TRBV19, the J gene TRBJ2-1, with a possible D match to TRBD1 (5 bases). V lost 3 bases and J 6 bases, leaving 9 bases between the germline ends. Germline values: CDR1 LNHDA, CDR2 SQIVND (reference sequence). This CDR3 is 13 amino acids long. CDR3 sequence reads: CASSIQGPNEQFF. For the CDR3, the DNA is TGTGCCAGTAGTATTCAGGGTCCCAATGAGCAGTTCTTC. Together with reference TRBV19 and TRBJ2-1, the CDR3 gives the full variable domain: DGGITQSPKYLFRKEGQNVTLSCEQNLNHDAMYWYRQDPGQGLRLIYYSQIVNDFQKGDIAEGYSVSREKKESFPLTVTSAQKNPTAFYLCASSIQGPNEQFFGPGTRLTVL.

The rearrangement links TRBV6-2 or TRBV6-3 to TRBJ1-5; D not certain. V gave up 5 bases and J gave up 0 bases, with 11 bases separating them. Germline V CDR1 and CDR2: MNHEY, SVGEGT. The CDR3 length is 15 residues. The CDR3 DNA reads as TGTGCCAGCAGTCCGGTTCGCGATAGCAATCAGCCCCAGCATTTT. Its translation: CASSPVRDSNQPQHF.

The chain joins TRBV6-2 or TRBV6-3 to TRBJ2-7; 13 nucleotides align to TRBD2. The germline V gene encodes CDR1 MNHEY and CDR2 SVGEGT. There are 19 residues in the CDR3. J was trimmed by 1 base and V by 0 bases; bases with no gene match: 9. CDR3 region: CASSYSRGLAGIMSYEQYF. The CDR3 DNA is TGTGCCAGCAGTTACTCGAGGGGACTAGCGGGAATCATGTCCTACGAGCAGTACTTC.

In its sample, this clonotype was seen many times. The chain combines TRBV10-3 with TRBJ1-4; 7 nucleotides match TRBD1. V gave up 10 bases and J gave up 0 bases; unmatched junction bases: 14. The CDR3 loop spans 17 amino acids. Germline assignment: CDR1 ENHRY and CDR2 SYGVKD. The chain's CDR3 is CATRSGTVDATNEKLFF. DNA for the CDR3: TGTGCCACCCGATCCGGGACAGTAGACGCAACTAATGAAAAACTGTTTTTT.